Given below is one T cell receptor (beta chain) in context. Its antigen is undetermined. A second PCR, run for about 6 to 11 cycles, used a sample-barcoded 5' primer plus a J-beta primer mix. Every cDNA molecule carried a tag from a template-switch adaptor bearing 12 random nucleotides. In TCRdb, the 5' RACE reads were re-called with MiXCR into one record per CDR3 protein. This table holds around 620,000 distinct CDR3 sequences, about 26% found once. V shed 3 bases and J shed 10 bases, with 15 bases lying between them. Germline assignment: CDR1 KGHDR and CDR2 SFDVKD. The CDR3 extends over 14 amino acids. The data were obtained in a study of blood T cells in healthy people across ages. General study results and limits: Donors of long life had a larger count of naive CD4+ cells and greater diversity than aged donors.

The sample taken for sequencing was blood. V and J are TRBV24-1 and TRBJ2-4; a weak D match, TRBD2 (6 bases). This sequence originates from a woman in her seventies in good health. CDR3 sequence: CATSDQGLPGIQYF. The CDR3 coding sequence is TGTGCCACCAGTGATCAGGGACTCCCTGGGATTCAGTACTTC.